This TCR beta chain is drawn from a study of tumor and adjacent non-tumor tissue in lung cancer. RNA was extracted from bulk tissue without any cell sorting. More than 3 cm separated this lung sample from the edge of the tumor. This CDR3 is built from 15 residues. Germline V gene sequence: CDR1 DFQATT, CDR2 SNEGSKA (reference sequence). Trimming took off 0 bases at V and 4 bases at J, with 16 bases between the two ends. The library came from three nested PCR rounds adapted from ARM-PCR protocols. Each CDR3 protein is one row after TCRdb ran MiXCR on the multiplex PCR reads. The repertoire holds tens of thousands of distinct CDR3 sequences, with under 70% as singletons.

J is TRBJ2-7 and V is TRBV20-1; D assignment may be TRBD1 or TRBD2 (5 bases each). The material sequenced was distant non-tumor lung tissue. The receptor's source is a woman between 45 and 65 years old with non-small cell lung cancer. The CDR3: CSARDQWGSSYEQYF. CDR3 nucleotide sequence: TGCAGTGCTAGAGATCAATGGGGGAGTAGTTACGAGCAGTACTTC.